Sequencing of this T cell receptor (beta chain) was carried out in a study of response to subunit inactivated influenza vaccine (dated by TCRdb to the late 2010s). Describing the broader study: Deep quantitative profiling of the T cell receptor repertoire was used in the study to follow responses to a trivalent subunit inactivated influenza vaccine.

The protocol used for the library was RT-PCR. Sequenced on an Illumina HiSeq 2500. TCRdb reworked the public reads: Q25 trimming with fastp, MiXCR clone assembly, productive beta chains retained. Each entry merges the rows of one CDR3 protein and shows their most common DNA and genes. The sample data list a few hundred thousand distinct CDR3 sequences, and 21% of these were observed just once. The top ten hold about a tenth of the sample. As to this clonotype: What this receptor recognizes is not known. Base qualities are not at hand, and no much larger clone is one base apart.

Paper-wide results and their limitations: The authors suggested that each seasonal influenza vaccination may recruit only a limited number of new T cells.

The germline V gene supplies CDR1 LGHNA and CDR2 YSLEER. V loses 0 bases, J loses 2 bases, and the germline ends lie 14 bases apart. Measured from the cysteine to the phenylalanine, the CDR3 is 17 residues long. The sequence is cut down to CDR3 DNA, 51 bases in frame from base 1. The clonotype originates from a man aged 50 to 69 who received an inactivated influenza vaccine. Donor details come from another sample of the same person, matched by shared clones. Recombination connected TRBV4-3 to TRBJ1-3; there is no confident call for the D gene. Material: PBMCs from blood, obtained about 19 months after vaccination. The encoded CDR3 is CASSQDSTHLTGNTIYF. The DNA sequence is as follows: TGCGCCAGCAGCCAAGATAGTACCCACCTGACTGGAAACACCATATATTTT.